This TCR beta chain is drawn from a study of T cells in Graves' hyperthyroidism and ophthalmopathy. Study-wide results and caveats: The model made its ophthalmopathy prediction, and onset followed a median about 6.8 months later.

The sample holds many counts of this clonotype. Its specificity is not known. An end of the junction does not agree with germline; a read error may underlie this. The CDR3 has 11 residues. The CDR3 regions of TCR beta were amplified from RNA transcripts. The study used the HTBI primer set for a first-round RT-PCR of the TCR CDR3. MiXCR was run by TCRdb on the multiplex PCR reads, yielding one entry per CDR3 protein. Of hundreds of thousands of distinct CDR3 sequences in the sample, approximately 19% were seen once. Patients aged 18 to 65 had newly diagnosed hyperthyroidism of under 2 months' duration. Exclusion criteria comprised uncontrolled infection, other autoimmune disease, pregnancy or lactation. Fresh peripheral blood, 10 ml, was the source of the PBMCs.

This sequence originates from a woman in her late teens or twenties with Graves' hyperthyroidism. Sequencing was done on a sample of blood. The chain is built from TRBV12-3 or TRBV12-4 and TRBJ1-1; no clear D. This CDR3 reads CASSFSAEAFF. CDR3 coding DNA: TGTGCCAGCAGTTTTTCCGCTGAGGCTTTCTTT.